These T cell receptor beta chains were read from a single sample in a study of T cell responses to AZD1222 COVID-19 vaccine. The repertoire was sequenced with immunoSEQ multiplex PCR; TCRdb's copy has only in-frame clones and lacks some. Of 150,000 to 200,000 clones listed, just over 85% are singletons. The sequences come from peripheral blood, collected 28 days after the second AZD1222 dose. The receptor set was obtained from an adult who received the AZD1222 COVID-19 vaccine. Each CDR3 is given with its conserved first and last residue. The D gene is left open where the match is weak. Where a row states a size, it is once, few, many or the class of an expanded clone; other rows omit it.

TRBJ2-3	TRBD1	-	TRBV5-6	TGTGCCAGCAGCGGGACAGGGAGCCCAGATACGCAGTATTTT	CASSGTGSPDTQYF
TRBJ1-1	-	once	TRBV9	TGTGCCAGCAGCGTAGCTCTCGGGGGCATCTCGGGAACTGAAGCTTTCTTT	CASSVALGGISGTEAFF
TRBJ2-7	-	-	TRBV9	TGTGCCAGCAGCGAGAGGGGGGTTACCCCCTACGAGCAGTACTTC	CASSERGVTPYEQYF
TRBJ1-1	-	-	TRBV19	TGTGCCAGTACGGCGAACACTGAAGCTTTCTTT	CASTANTEAFF
TRBJ1-1	-	-	TRBV6-2/TRBV6-3	TGTGCCAGCAGTTACTCTCGGGGGACTGAAGCTTTCTTT	CASSYSRGTEAFF
TRBJ2-5	-	-	TRBV3-1/TRBV3-2	TGTGCCAGCAGCGTATTCGGGAGTCAAAAAGAGACCCAGTACTTC	CASSVFGSQKETQYF
TRBJ1-6	-	-	TRBV18	TGTGCCAGCTCACGCGGGCCGGATTCACCCCTCCACTTT	CASSRGPDSPLHF
TRBJ2-7	-	-	TRBV28	TGTGCCAGCAGCCCAGACGAGGGAACGAGCTCCTACGAGCAGTACTTC	CASSPDEGTSSYEQYF
TRBJ2-5	TRBD2	-	TRBV7-3	TGTGCCAGCAGCAAGACTAGCGGGGGGGCATTGGAGACCCAGTACTTC	CASSKTSGGALETQYF
TRBJ2-5	TRBD2	-	TRBV13	TGTGCCAGCAGCCACCCTCGGGGGGGACCTCAAGAGACCCAGTACTTC	CASSHPRGGPQETQYF
TRBJ2-1	-	many	TRBV5-6	TGTGCCAGCAGGAGGCAGGGGTCCTACAATGAGCAGTTCTTC	CASRRQGSYNEQFF
TRBJ1-2	-	-	TRBV6-5	TGTGCCGGAGCGACATCTGAGGATGGCTACACCTTC	CAGATSEDGYTF
TRBJ1-5	-	-	TRBV4-1	TGCGCCAGCAGCCAGGCTCAGGGGATCAATCAGCCCCAGCATTTT	CASSQAQGINQPQHF
TRBJ1-2	TRBD1	-	TRBV19	TGTGCCAGTAGTAGAATCCGGACAGGGGATCGGTCTAACTATGGCTACACCTTC	CASSRIRTGDRSNYGYTF
TRBJ1-6	-	-	TRBV19	TGTGCCAGTAGTATTGGTAGGCAGGGGAATTCACCCCTCCACTTT	CASSIGRQGNSPLHF
TRBJ2-7	-	-	TRBV12-3/TRBV12-4	TGTGCCAGCAGTTTGGAGGTACCCTACGAGCAGTACTTC	CASSLEVPYEQYF
TRBJ2-7	-	few	TRBV18	TGTGCCAGCTCACCACCCCTAGCAGGGACCTACGAGCAGTACTTC	CASSPPLAGTYEQYF
TRBJ2-2	TRBD2	-	TRBV6-2/TRBV6-3	TGTGCCAGCAGTGACCTCGGGACTAGCGGGACCGGGGAGCTGTTTTTT	CASSDLGTSGTGELFF
TRBJ2-7	-	-	TRBV24-1	TGTGCCACCAGTGATCACTACTACGAGCAGTACTTC	CATSDHYYEQYF
TRBJ2-7	TRBD1	-	TRBV6-2/TRBV6-3	TGTGCCAGCAGCAACATCGAGTCGAGGGGGCCAAGCTACGAGCAGTACTTC	CASSNIESRGPSYEQYF
TRBJ1-1	-	-	TRBV5-1	TGCGCCAGCAGGCTAGAGGGGACCTTCACTGAAGCTTTCTTT	CASRLEGTFTEAFF
TRBJ1-6	-	-	TRBV11-1	TGTGCCAGCAGCCTAGTCAATTCACCCCTCCACTTT	CASSLVNSPLHF
TRBJ1-1	-	-	TRBV19	TGTGCCAGTAGTATAGTCGGGGCAAGGAGCACTGAAGCTTTCTTT	CASSIVGARSTEAFF
TRBJ2-1	TRBD2	-	TRBV9	TGTGCCAGCAGCACTCGTGGTAGCGGGGGGGTGCATGAGCAGTTCTTC	CASSTRGSGGVHEQFF
TRBJ2-7	TRBD1	-	TRBV7-9	TGTGCCAGCAGCGATCCCGGGACAGGGCTAAACGAGCAGTACTTC	CASSDPGTGLNEQYF
TRBJ2-7	-	once	TRBV9	TGTGCCAGCAGCGTTTCCGGGGACACCTACGAGCAGTACTTC	CASSVSGDTYEQYF
TRBJ2-5	TRBD2	-	TRBV30	TGTGCCTGGAGTATAGCGGGGCAAGAGACCCAGTACTTC	CAWSIAGQETQYF
TRBJ2-2	-	-	TRBV11-3	TGTGCCAGCAGCTCCCACGGACAGTTCGGGGAGCTGTTTTTT	CASSSHGQFGELFF
TRBJ1-1	TRBD1	-	TRBV6-5	TGTGCCAGCAGCCCGGACAGGGGGGCAAACACTGAAGCTTTCTTT	CASSPDRGANTEAFF
TRBJ2-6	-	-	TRBV28	TGTGCCAGCAGTTCTGGGGCCAACGTCCTGACTTTC	CASSSGANVLTF
TRBJ1-5	TRBD1	-	TRBV7-9	TGTGCCAGCAGCTTCGGAGGGGGCCTGAATCAGCCCCAGCATTTT	CASSFGGGLNQPQHF
TRBJ1-1	TRBD1	-	TRBV11-2	TGTGCCAGCAGCCCCAGGCACAGGGGGATAACTGAAGCTTTCTTT	CASSPRHRGITEAFF
TRBJ2-1	-	-	TRBV3-1/TRBV3-2	TGTGCCAGCAGCCCCCTCTCCTACAATGAGCAGTTCTTC	CASSPLSYNEQFF
TRBJ2-7	TRBD2	-	TRBV5-1	TGCGCCAGCAGCCCGACGGGACTAGGGGCGTCCTACGAGCAGTACTTC	CASSPTGLGASYEQYF
TRBJ1-2	-	-	TRBV29-1	TGCAGCGGGGGGGCGGGGCGAGGTGGCTACACCTTC	CSGGAGRGGYTF
TRBJ2-2	-	-	TRBV3-1/TRBV3-2	TGTGCCAGCAGCTTAACACGGACGGCGAACACCGGGGAGCTGTTTTTT	CASSLTRTANTGELFF
TRBJ2-7	-	-	TRBV4-2	TGTGCCAGCAGCCAAGATCCTAGGACCGTCACCTACGAGCAGTACTTC	CASSQDPRTVTYEQYF
TRBJ1-6	TRBD1	once	TRBV7-8	TGTGCCAGCAGCCTGGGACAGGTGATGAGCTCCTATAATTCACCCCTCCACTTT	CASSLGQVMSSYNSPLHF
TRBJ2-7	-	-	TRBV11-1	TGTGCCAGCAGCTCCACAGGAGGGGACTTTCACGAGCAGTACTTC	CASSSTGGDFHEQYF
TRBJ2-3	-	few	TRBV13	TGTGCCAGCAGCTACGCCCAGGGGGGGCTCAGCACAGATACGCAGTATTTT	CASSYAQGGLSTDTQYF
TRBJ1-2	-	-	TRBV5-1	TGCGCCAGCAGCTTGGATCCGGGTAGGGGTAATGGCTACACCTTC	CASSLDPGRGNGYTF
TRBJ2-3	-	-	TRBV27	TGTGCCAGCAGCCTACTAGGGAGTACGCAGTATTTT	CASSLLGSTQYF
TRBJ2-3	-	-	TRBV5-1	TGCGCCAGCAGCTTGGGAGTAAGGGATCGTGGCACAGATACGCAGTATTTT	CASSLGVRDRGTDTQYF
TRBJ2-3	-	-	TRBV11-2	TGTGCCAGCAGCCCCATACAGAGGGTCCGCACAGATACGCAGTATTTT	CASSPIQRVRTDTQYF
TRBJ2-6	-	-	TRBV7-9	TGTGCCAGCAGCTTAGTCGCTGCGGGCAGGAGGTCTGGGGCCAACGTCCTGACTTTC	CASSLVAAGRRSGANVLTF
TRBJ1-5	-	-	TRBV10-3	TGTGCCATCAGTGACAAAGGTCTGAGCAATCAGCCCCAGCATTTT	CAISDKGLSNQPQHF
TRBJ1-3	TRBD1	-	TRBV5-5	TGTGCCAGCAGCTTGCGGGACAGGGGATCCTCTGGAAACACCATATATTTT	CASSLRDRGSSGNTIYF
TRBJ2-7	-	-	TRBV7-2	TGTGCCAGCAGCTTGCCTCCGGGCCCTAACGAGCAGTACTTC	CASSLPPGPNEQYF
TRBJ1-2	TRBD1	once	TRBV5-4	TGTGCCAGCAGCTTAGACAGGGGGTTCTATGGCTACACCTTC	CASSLDRGFYGYTF
TRBJ2-7	TRBD1	-	TRBV3-1/TRBV3-2	TGTGCCAGCAGCGTCCGGGACAGGTCCTACGAGCAGTACTTC	CASSVRDRSYEQYF
TRBJ2-2	-	-	TRBV19	TGTGCCAGTAGTATAAGGGACGGGGAGCTGTTTTTT	CASSIRDGELFF
TRBJ1-1	-	-	TRBV5-1	TGCGCCAGCAGCTTGGGGGGAACTGGGACTGAAGCTTTCTTT	CASSLGGTGTEAFF
TRBJ2-3	TRBD2	once	TRBV3-1/TRBV3-2	TGTGCCAGCAGCCAAACTAGCGGGTTTGTTGGAGAAACGCAGTATTTT	CASSQTSGFVGETQYF
TRBJ2-2	-	-	TRBV7-2	TGTGCCAGCAGCCCCCACGCGGGTGGGTGGTCCGGGGAGCTGTTTTTT	CASSPHAGGWSGELFF
TRBJ2-5	TRBD1	-	TRBV7-2	TGTGCCAGCAGCACGGGGCCAGGGGGTTTTCAAGAGACCCAGTACTTC	CASSTGPGGFQETQYF
TRBJ1-5	TRBD1	-	TRBV2	TGTGCCAGCAGTGAAAGGACAGGGTGGGGCAATCAGCCCCAGCATTTT	CASSERTGWGNQPQHF
TRBJ1-3	-	few	TRBV7-6	TGTGCCAGCAGCCCCGCCCCGCTAGCAGGGGTAGGGAACACCATATATTTT	CASSPAPLAGVGNTIYF
TRBJ2-3	-	-	TRBV2	TGTGCCAGCAGACCCGGGAGAAGGGACACGGATACGCAGTATTTT	CASRPGRRDTDTQYF